This T cell receptor (beta chain) derives from a study of shared clonotypes between healthy human individuals. Findings of the study overall: Naive subsets tended to show greater estimated richness than memory subsets. Clonotype sharing among donors likely depends on sequencing depth.

V lost 0 bases to trimming and J lost 6 bases, with 21 bases between them. Germline V gives CDR1 SGHTA, CDR2 FQGTGA. The CDR3 extends over 17 amino acids. TCRdb's table, derived via immunoSEQ multiplex PCR, lists solely in-frame clones and lacks some. The sample shows some 1,400,000 clones, roughly 96% of them seen only once. Donors, healthy HIV-negative adults, lacked recent acute infections or vaccinations. Adult Caucasians living in Nashville, Tennessee made up all of the donors. Comment on this clone: The antigen is not known.

The rearrangement uses TRBV7-3 and TRBJ2-7; the D gene is possibly TRBD2 (6 bases). This TCR came from a man younger than 40 in good health. Sequences were obtained from naive CD4+ T cells sorted from blood. As for subset: CD45RA+ positively selected. The CDR3 here is CASSLTPRLGGDCEQYF. The CDR3 region has the DNA TGTGCCAGCAGCTTAACTCCCAGACTAGGCGGCGACTGCGAGCAGTACTTC.